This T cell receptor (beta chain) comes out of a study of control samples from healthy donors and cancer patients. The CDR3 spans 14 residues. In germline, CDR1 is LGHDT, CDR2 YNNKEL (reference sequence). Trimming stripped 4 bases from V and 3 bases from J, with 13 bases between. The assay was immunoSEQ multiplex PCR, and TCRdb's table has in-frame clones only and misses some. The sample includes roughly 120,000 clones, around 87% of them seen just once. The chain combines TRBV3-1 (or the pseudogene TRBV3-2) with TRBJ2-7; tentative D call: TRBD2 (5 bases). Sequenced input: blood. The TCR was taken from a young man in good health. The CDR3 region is CASSLGGGRYEQYF. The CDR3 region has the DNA TGTGCCAGCAGCCTCGGTGGAGGACGCTACGAGCAGTACTTC.